These 11 T cell receptor beta chains were sequenced from one sample in a study of T cell responses to AZD1222 COVID-19 vaccine (dated by TCRdb to the early 2020s). The library came from the immunoSEQ multiplex PCR assay. The source is immuneACCESS, and TCRdb retained only in-frame sequences with V and J called. Part of the clones is not carried over; for the studies checked, unresolved V genes explain less than half of this, and the remainder is unexplained. Within this sample are roughly 150,000 clones, with approximately 88% of them counted one time only. The ten largest account for under 3.5% of the sample. According to the study, the label for this sample's time point signals: baseline before first vaccination. This sample's treatment or condition label indicates: meningococcal conjugate vaccine given as trial control. Sequences were derived from peripheral blood, sampled on day 0 of MenACWY control vaccination. The receptors were sampled from an adult in good health.

The genes are TRBV14 and TRBJ2-1; TRBD2 agrees at 10 bases. CDR1 SGHDN and CDR2 FVKESK come from the germline V gene. The J segment lost 5 bases and the V segment lost 1 base, leaving 2 bases of the junction unmatched. The CDR3 is 15 amino acids. The CDR3 sequence: CASSQGGLADNEQFF. Here the CDR3 DNA reads TGTGCCAGCAGCCAAGGTGGACTAGCGGACAATGAGCAGTTCTTC.

The gene calls are TRBV5-4 and TRBJ1-5; D gene unclear. CDR1 is SGHNT and CDR2 is YYREEE in the germline V gene (reference sequence). The ends were cut back, 3 bases at V and 4 bases at J, with 8 bases in the middle. CDR3 size: 13 residues. The DNA of the CDR3 is TGTGCCAGCAGCTCCGACTGGAATCAGCCCCAGCATTTT. Its protein product is CASSSDWNQPQHF.

The V gene is TRBV7-6, the J gene TRBJ1-4; 7 bases agree with TRBD1. The V gene end was trimmed by 5 bases and the J gene end by 3 bases; junction bases not matched to a gene: 6. The CDR3 length is 15 residues. CDR1 and CDR2 from the germline V gene are SGHVS and FNYEAQ. For the CDR3, the DNA is TGTGCCAGCAGCCGATATACAGGGGCTAATGAAAAACTGTTTTTT. Its protein product is CASSRYTGANEKLFF.

The V gene is TRBV13, the J gene TRBJ2-7, with D possibly matching TRBD1 (6 bases). The V end lost 5 bases, the J end lost 0 bases, and 17 bases lay between the germline ends. Germline V gene lookup returns CDR1 PRHDT and CDR2 FYEKMQ (reference sequence). The CDR3 sequence is 16 residues long. In nucleotides, the CDR3 is TGTGCCAGCAGCCCTAAGAACAGGGCCCCCTCCTACGAGCAGTACTTC. It codes for CASSPKNRAPSYEQYF.

This rearrangement joins TRBV4-1 to TRBJ1-3; D is perhaps TRBD1 (6 bases). Germline loops: CDR1 MGHRA, CDR2 YSYEKL. V lost 1 base and J 2 bases, leaving 12 bases between the germline ends. CDR3 length: 16 amino acids. The CDR3 DNA follows: TGCGCCAGCAGCCAAGTCTCAGGGGTCGCTGGAAACACCATATATTTT. It codes for CASSQVSGVAGNTIYF.

The rearrangement joins TRBV5-8 to TRBJ2-3; maybe TRBD2 (5 bases). The CDR3 loop spans 15 amino acids. From germline, CDR1 is SGHTS and CDR2 YDEGEE. V was shortened by 5 bases and J by 2 bases, with 15 bases between the two germline ends. CDR3 nucleotide sequence: TGTGCCAGCAGATCCCGTGGAGGCTACACAGATACGCAGTATTTT. Translated, it gives CASRSRGGYTDTQYF.

The V gene is TRBV5-6, the J gene TRBJ2-3; TRBD1 aligns across 7 bases. The ends lost 2 bases at V and 2 bases at J; junction bases unmatched: 11. The CDR3 length is 17 residues. Germline loops: CDR1 SGHDT, CDR2 YYEEEE. CDR3 bases: TGTGCCAGCAGCTTTACAGGGGATTACGACCCCACAGATACGCAGTATTTT. Encoded protein: CASSFTGDYDPTDTQYF.

The CDR3 coding sequence is TGTGCCAGCAGCTTGGAGAGGACGCAGTATTTT. Translating gives CASSLERTQYF. The chain couples TRBV5-6 to TRBJ2-3; D not resolved. The ends were cut back, 0 bases at V and 9 bases at J, with 5 bases in the middle. CDR3 length equals 11 residues. CDR1 SGHDT and CDR2 YYEEEE come from the germline V gene. The full variable domain, its missing parts supplied by reference TRBV5-6 and TRBJ2-3, is DAGVTQSPTHLIKTRGQQVTLRCSPKSGHDTVSWYQQALGQGPQFIFQYYEEEERQRGNFPDRFSGHQFPNYSSELNVNALLLGDSALYLCASSLERTQYFGPGTRLTVL.

The chain has TRBV6-5 and TRBJ1-3; D gene ambiguous. CDR1 is MNHEY and CDR2 is SVGAGI in the germline V gene. This CDR3 contains 15 residues. V dropped 6 bases and J dropped 3 bases, with 15 bases sitting between them. Written as DNA, the CDR3 is TGTGCCAGCAGGAACGCAGGCTGGGTTGGAAACACCATATATTTT. Protein product: CASRNAGWVGNTIYF.

The rearrangement uses TRBV6-2 or TRBV6-3 and TRBJ1-1, with a weak D call TRBD1 (6 bases). The CDR3 is 13 amino acids. The germline V gene encodes CDR1 MNHEY and CDR2 SVGEGT. Trimming removed 5 bases at V and 1 base at J, with 8 bases between. CDR3 protein: CASSRTENTEAFF. Written as DNA, the CDR3 is TGTGCCAGCAGTCGGACAGAGAACACTGAAGCTTTCTTT.

This rearrangement joins TRBV27 to TRBJ1-1; 7 nucleotides line up with TRBD1. This CDR3 contains 14 residues. Germline loops: CDR1 MNHEY, CDR2 SMNVEV (reference sequence). The V gene end was trimmed by 8 bases and the J gene end by 4 bases; junction bases not matched to a gene: 10. The CDR3, as DNA: TGTGCCAGCGACAGGGTTAGAAGTAGCACTGAAGCTTTCTTT. Encoded protein: CASDRVRSSTEAFF.